Below, one TCR beta chain is given with its context. The record originates from a study of blood T cell repertoires in COVID-19. Assay used: immunoSEQ multiplex PCR; TCRdb lists only in-frame clones, some missing. The sample records a few hundred thousand clones, over 75% being singletons. CDR1 KGHDR and CDR2 SFDVKD come from the germline V gene. J lost 3 bases, V lost 2 bases, and 4 bases had no gene match. The CDR3 contains 15 residues. This TCR was recovered from a human donor in a cohort sampled during active COVID-19. The specimen was peripheral blood. V is TRBV24-1 and J is TRBJ2-7; 9 bases fit TRBD2. The CDR3 protein is CATSDSGTSRYEQYF. CDR3 DNA: TGTGCCACCAGTGATTCCGGGACTAGCCGCTACGAGCAGTACTTC.